These 19 T cell receptor beta chains originate from one sample sequenced in a study of cytomegalovirus exposure and HLA in healthy donors. PCR employed 60 Vbeta and 13 Jbeta primers. Repertoires were generated with immunoSEQ multiplex PCR, while TCRdb's copy carries only in-frame clones and drops some. The data contain about 140,000 clones, 70% of them singletons. Sequenced input: PBMCs. All receptors derive from a woman younger than 45 in good health and CMV-seronegative.

This sequence joins TRBV28 and TRBJ2-7; weak D call: TRBD1 (5 bases). Germline V gene lookup returns CDR1 MDHEN and CDR2 SYDVKM. V lost 6 bases to trimming and J lost 6 bases, with 18 bases between them. The CDR3 has 14 residues. The CDR3 DNA follows: TGTGCCAGCAGCCTCCGGGCAGGGTCAATCGAGCAGTACTTC. Translating it yields CASSLRAGSIEQYF. Drawing the rest from reference TRBV28 and TRBJ2-7, the complete variable domain is DVKVTQSSRYLVKRTGEKVFLECVQDMDHENMFWYRQDPGLGLRLIYFSYDVKMKEKGDIPEGYSVSREKKERFSLILESASTNQTSMYLCASSLRAGSIEQYFGPGTRLTVT.

The chain employs TRBV10-3 and TRBJ2-2; TRBD2 matches 11 bases. Germline V lookup: CDR1 ENHRY, CDR2 SYGVKD. The CDR3 is 14 amino acids. V was clipped by 11 bases and J by 7 bases; unmatched bases: 9. Here the CDR3 DNA reads TGTGCCCTCCGTGGGACTAGCGGAATCGGGGAGCTGTTTTTT. Encoded protein: CALRGTSGIGELFF.

The chain is built from TRBV7-3 and TRBJ2-1; no firm D call. V lost 3 bases to trimming and J lost 4 bases, with 10 bases between them. In germline, CDR1 is SGHTA, CDR2 FQGTGA. This CDR3 contains 14 residues. The CDR3 loop reads CASSFEPRYNEQFF. In nucleotides, the CDR3 is TGTGCCAGCAGCTTCGAGCCTCGTTACAATGAGCAGTTCTTC.

Turning to this clone: This same CDR3 is encoded by further DNA sequences in the sample. This rearrangement joins TRBV6-4 to TRBJ2-3; 11 nucleotides match TRBD2. This CDR3 contains 15 residues. With 5 bases clipped from V and 4 bases from J, the junction kept 5 bases outside the gene matches. Germline CDR1 reads MRHNA; CDR2 reads SNTAGT. In DNA form, the CDR3 reads TGTGCCAGCAGTAGTAGCGGGGGGGCCCCAGATACGCAGTATTTT. Amino acid sequence: CASSSSGGAPDTQYF.

The CDR3 reads CSASPGTANYGYTF. In nucleotides, the CDR3 is TGCAGCGCCTCCCCCGGGACAGCTAACTATGGCTACACCTTC. The chain links TRBV29-1 to TRBJ1-2, with 7 nucleotides matching TRBD1. The CDR3 loop spans 14 amino acids. CDR1 SQVTM and CDR2 ANQGSEA come from the germline V gene. The V and J ends lost 7 bases and 0 bases, in that order; junction bases with no gene match: 8.

This clone has more than one count but fewer than ten. V is TRBV30 and J is TRBJ2-3; 7 bases align to TRBD2. Germline V gives CDR1 GTSNPN, CDR2 SVGIG (reference sequence). V lost 3 bases to trimming and J lost 1 base; unmatched junction nucleotides: 10. The CDR3 runs 16 residues. The CDR3 is CAWSSYGTSGTDTQYF. The CDR3, as DNA: TGTGCCTGGAGCTCCTACGGAACTAGCGGCACAGATACGCAGTATTTT.

The chain uses TRBV5-1 and TRBJ1-2, with unresolved D. V lost 0 bases, J lost 7 bases, and 16 bases lay in between. The V gene's germline CDR1 is SGHRS and CDR2 YFSETQ. The CDR3 has 15 amino acids. The CDR3 DNA is TGCGCCAGCAGCTTGGCCTCGACAACTCCGTCTGGCTACACCTTC. Amino acids: CASSLASTTPSGYTF.

The rearrangement uses TRBV30 and TRBJ1-4; D not certain. This CDR3 has 16 amino acids. Germline assignment: CDR1 GTSNPN and CDR2 SVGIG (reference sequence). With 2 bases removed from V and 8 bases from J, the gap between germline ends came to 21 bases. The CDR3 here is CAWSIAWPPAGEKLFF. CDR3 sequence (DNA): TGTGCCTGGAGTATAGCTTGGCCTCCTGCGGGAGAAAAACTGTTTTTT.

This clone was picked up a small number of times. V and J are TRBV6-6 and TRBJ1-6; no definite D call. This CDR3 is built from 13 residues. Germline CDR1 is MNHNY and CDR2 is SVGAGI (reference sequence). V gave up 5 bases and J gave up 8 bases, with 10 bases separating them. The CDR3 DNA sequence: TGTGCCAGCAGTAGCGGGGAGGATTCACCCCTCCACTTT. Amino acid sequence: CASSSGEDSPLHF.

This sequence joins TRBV29-1 and TRBJ2-3; D not certain. Germline assignment: CDR1 SQVTM and CDR2 ANQGSEA. This CDR3 comprises 14 residues. The germline V and J ends were trimmed by 6 bases and 2 bases, with 15 bases remaining between them. The CDR3 region is CSVLYRRSTDTQYF. As DNA, the CDR3 is TGCAGCGTCCTATATCGCCGCTCCACAGATACGCAGTATTTT.

This clone was seen only a few times. CDR3 protein: CASSQSGQGQVTYEQYV. Here the CDR3 DNA reads TGCGCCAGCAGTCAATCGGGGCAGGGACAGGTGACCTACGAGCAGTACGTC. The V and J genes are TRBV23-1 and TRBJ2-7; TRBD1 matches at 8 bases. TRBV23-1 is an open reading frame, and its role is uncertain. With 0 bases clipped from V and 2 bases from J, the junction kept 9 bases outside the gene matches. The CDR3 runs 17 residues.

The V call is TRBV6-1, the J call TRBJ1-5, with 8 bases fitting TRBD1. CDR3 length: 14 residues. In germline, CDR1 is MNHNS, CDR2 SASEGT. With V trimmed by 7 bases and J by 5 bases, 7 bases remained unmatched. The CDR3 nucleotides are TGTGCCAGCACTCCGACAGGGGATGATCAGCCCCAGCATTTT. As protein: CASTPTGDDQPQHF.

V usage is TRBV10-3 and J usage is TRBJ2-6; 12 nucleotides match TRBD2. J was trimmed by 0 bases and V by 5 bases; bases with no gene match: 2. The CDR3 is made up of 17 amino acids. Germline-derived CDR1 and CDR2 are ENHRY and SYGVKD. This CDR3 is CAISRTSGVSGANVLTF. CDR3 DNA: TGTGCCATCAGTAGGACTAGCGGGGTCTCTGGGGCCAACGTCCTGACTTTC.

The chain joins TRBV19 to TRBJ2-7; tentative D call: TRBD1 (5 bases). With 3 bases removed from V and 5 bases from J, the gap between germline ends came to 14 bases. The germline gives CDR1 LNHDA, CDR2 SQIVND (reference sequence). The CDR3 has 14 amino acids. The CDR3 spells CASSIQGRVNEQYF. CDR3 DNA: TGTGCCAGTAGTATTCAAGGCAGGGTAAACGAGCAGTACTTC. Variable domain in full (rest from reference TRBV19 and TRBJ2-7): DGGITQSPKYLFRKEGQNVTLSCEQNLNHDAMYWYRQDPGQGLRLIYYSQIVNDFQKGDIAEGYSVSREKKESFPLTVTSAQKNPTAFYLCASSIQGRVNEQYFGPGTRLTVT.

The chain is built from TRBV9 and TRBJ2-7, with D maybe TRBD1 (6 bases). CDR3 size: 14 residues. Germline lookup yields CDR1 SGDLS and CDR2 YYNGEE. With 4 bases removed from V and 5 bases from J, the gap between germline ends came to 16 bases. CDR3 DNA sequence: TGTGCCAGCAGCACCACACAGGGATCCGACGAGCAGTACTTC. This codes for CASSTTQGSDEQYF.

For the CDR3, the DNA is TGTGCCAGCAGGATGAGCGGGGGAAGCAGTAATGAGCAGTTCTTC. The encoded protein is CASRMSGGSSNEQFF. The chain carries TRBV6-5 and TRBJ2-1; TRBD2 matches at 8 bases. With V trimmed by 6 bases and J by 7 bases, 11 bases remained unmatched. Germline V gene data show CDR1 as MNHEY and CDR2 as SVGAGI. This CDR3 region has 15 residues.

This rearrangement joins TRBV7-9 to TRBJ2-1; 12 bases agree with TRBD2. This CDR3 is built from 16 residues. With V trimmed by 5 bases and J by 6 bases, 8 bases remained unmatched. Germline V gives CDR1 SEHNR, CDR2 FQNEAQ (reference sequence). The CDR3 DNA reads TGTGCCAGCAGCGGCCTAGCGGGAGGGCCGGGCAATGAGCAGTTCTTC. Residues: CASSGLAGGPGNEQFF.

The rearrangement uses TRBV29-1 and TRBJ2-1; 7 bases fit TRBD2. This CDR3 is built from 15 residues. Trimming took 7 bases from V and 0 from J; bases not matched to a gene: 9. Germline assignment: CDR1 SQVTM and CDR2 ANQGSEA. The CDR3 here is CSALGLADSYNEQFF. The CDR3 nucleotides are TGCAGCGCCCTGGGGCTAGCGGACTCCTACAATGAGCAGTTCTTC.

The chain carries TRBV7-9 and TRBJ2-5, with 7 nucleotides matching TRBD2. Germline V CDR1 and CDR2: SEHNR, FQNEAQ (reference sequence). V was clipped by 5 bases and J by 4 bases; unmatched bases: 4. This CDR3 spans 13 amino acids. For the CDR3, the DNA is TGTGCCAGCAGCCCGGGGGAGGGAGAGACCCAGTACTTC. This gives the protein CASSPGEGETQYF.